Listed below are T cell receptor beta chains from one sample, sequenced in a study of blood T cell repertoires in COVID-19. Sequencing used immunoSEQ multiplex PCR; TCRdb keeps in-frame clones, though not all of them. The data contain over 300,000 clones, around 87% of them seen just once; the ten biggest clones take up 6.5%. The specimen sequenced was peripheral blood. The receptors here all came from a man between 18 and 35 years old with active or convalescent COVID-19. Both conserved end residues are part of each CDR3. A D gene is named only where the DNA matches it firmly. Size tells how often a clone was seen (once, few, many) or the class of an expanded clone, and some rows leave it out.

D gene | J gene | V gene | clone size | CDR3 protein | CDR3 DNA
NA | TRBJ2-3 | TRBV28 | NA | CASSLPASETDTQYF | TGTGCCAGCAGTTTGCCCGCTAGCGAGACAGATACGCAGTATTTT
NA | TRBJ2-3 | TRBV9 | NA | CASSVGQGITDTQYF | TGTGCCAGCAGCGTAGGGCAGGGGATCACAGATACGCAGTATTTT
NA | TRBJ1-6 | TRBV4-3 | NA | CASSPHGGAILDSPLHF | TGCGCCAGCAGCCCCCACGGGGGGGCAATTCTTGATTCACCCCTCCACTTT
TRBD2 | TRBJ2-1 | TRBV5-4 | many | CASTGEGLAGIYNEQFF | TGTGCCAGCACCGGTGAAGGACTAGCGGGGATATACAATGAGCAGTTCTTC
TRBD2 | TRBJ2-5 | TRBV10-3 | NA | CAISERGGETQYF | TGTGCCATCTCCGAACGGGGGGGAGAGACCCAGTACTTC
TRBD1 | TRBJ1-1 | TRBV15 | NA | CATSPGGHLEAFF | TGTGCCACCAGCCCAGGGGGACATCTTGAAGCTTTCTTT
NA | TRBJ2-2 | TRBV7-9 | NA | CASSLVRVPGELFF | TGTGCCAGCAGCTTAGTCCGGGTGCCCGGGGAGCTGTTTTTT
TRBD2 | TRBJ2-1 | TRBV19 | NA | CASATSGYYNEQFF | TGTGCCAGTGCAACTAGCGGATATTACAATGAGCAGTTCTTC
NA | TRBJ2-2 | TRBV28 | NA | CASSPQFGELFF | TGTGCCAGCAGTCCTCAGTTCGGGGAGCTGTTTTTT
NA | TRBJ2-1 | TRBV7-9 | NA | CASSSPTDNEQFF | TGTGCCAGCAGCTCACCAACAGACAATGAGCAGTTCTTC
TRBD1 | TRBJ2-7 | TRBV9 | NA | CASSVGGTGVGYEQYF | TGTGCCAGCAGCGTAGGGGGGACAGGGGTCGGCTACGAGCAGTACTTC
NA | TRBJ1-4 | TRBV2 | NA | CASGEIATNEKLFF | TGTGCCAGCGGGGAGATTGCAACTAATGAAAAACTGTTTTTT
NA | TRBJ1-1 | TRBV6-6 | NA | CAGSRGFGEAFF | TGTGCCGGCTCACGGGGTTTCGGTGAAGCTTTCTTT
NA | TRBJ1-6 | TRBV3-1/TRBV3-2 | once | CASSQVRSMKRRPSSYNSPLHF | TGTGCCAGCAGCCAAGTCCGCTCAATGAAACGGAGACCAAGCTCCTATAATTCACCCCTCCACTTT
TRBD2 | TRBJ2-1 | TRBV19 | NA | CASSLATGLATNNEQFF | TGTGCCAGTAGTTTAGCAACCGGACTAGCGACCAACAATGAGCAGTTCTTC
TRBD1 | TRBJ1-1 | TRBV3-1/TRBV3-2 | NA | CASSQGQGNTEAFF | TGTGCCAGCAGCCAAGGACAGGGGAACACTGAAGCTTTCTTT
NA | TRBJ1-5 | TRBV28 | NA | CASSLSTDKKPQHF | TGTGCCAGCAGTTTAAGCACAGACAAGAAGCCCCAGCATTTT
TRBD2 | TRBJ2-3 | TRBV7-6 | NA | CASSHVAGGYTDTQYF | TGTGCCAGCAGCCATGTAGCGGGGGGCTACACAGATACGCAGTATTTT
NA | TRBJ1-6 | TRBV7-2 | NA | CASSFGPGSSYNSPLHF | TGTGCCAGCAGCTTCGGACCCGGGAGCTCCTATAATTCACCCCTCCACTTT
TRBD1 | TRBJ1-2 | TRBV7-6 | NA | CASSPTGTGGINGYTF | TGTGCCAGCAGCCCTACCGGGACAGGGGGCATCAATGGCTACACCTTC
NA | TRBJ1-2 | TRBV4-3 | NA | CASSQDRLGANYGYTF | TGCGCCAGCAGCCAAGATAGGTTAGGAGCTAACTATGGCTACACCTTC
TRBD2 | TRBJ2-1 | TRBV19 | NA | CASSIAGLAVFYEQFF | TGTGCCAGTAGTATAGCGGGACTAGCGGTCTTCTATGAGCAGTTCTTC
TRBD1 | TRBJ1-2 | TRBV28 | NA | CASSLWGTANYGYTF | TGTGCCAGCAGTTTATGGGGGACAGCTAATTATGGCTACACCTTC
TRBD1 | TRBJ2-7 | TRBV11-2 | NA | CASRAPGTGFYEQYF | TGTGCCAGCAGGGCCCCAGGGACAGGGTTCTACGAGCAGTACTTC
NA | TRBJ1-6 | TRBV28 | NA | CASRPATTGRGSPLHF | TGTGCCAGCAGACCTGCAACAACCGGCCGGGGTTCACCCCTCCACTTT
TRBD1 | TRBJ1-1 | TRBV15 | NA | CATSRGGTGMNTEAFF | TGTGCCACCAGCAGGGGGGGGACAGGAATGAACACTGAAGCTTTCTTT